The 23 T cell receptor beta chains presented below share a single source sample, sequenced in a study of shared clonotypes between healthy human individuals. Sequenced by immunoSEQ multiplex PCR; TCRdb stores in-frame clones only, minus some. Here the sample spans 2 million to 2.5 million clones, approximately 95% being singletons. The sequencing input was naive CD4+ T cells from PBMCs. Stated subset: CD45RA+ positively selected. The receptors here all came from a man between 18 and 35 years old in good health. Some clones in this sample may be carry-over from other donors' samples.

This sequence joins TRBV27 and TRBJ2-1; D is possibly TRBD1 or TRBD2 (5 bases each). CDR1 and CDR2 (germline): MNHEY, SMNVEV (reference sequence). The CDR3 length is 18 residues. V was shortened by 7 bases and J by 0 bases, with 22 bases between the two germline ends. CDR3 coding DNA: TGTGCCAGCAAGTTCGATTCTAGGGGACGGATCTCCTACAATGAGCAGTTCTTC. Its protein product is CASKFDSRGRISYNEQFF.

This rearrangement joins TRBV6-1 to TRBJ1-1; D might be TRBD1 (6 bases). Deletions cut 3 bases from V and 4 bases from J, with 15 bases between. This CDR3 is built from 15 residues. The V gene's germline CDR1 is MNHNS and CDR2 SASEGT. CDR3 DNA sequence: TGTGCCAGCAGTGATTCCGGGACATTCACCACTGAAGCTTTCTTT. Its protein product is CASSDSGTFTTEAFF.

The V gene is TRBV11-2, the J gene TRBJ1-4; D is ambiguous. This CDR3 has 14 residues. Between the trimmed V and J ends, which lost 5 bases and 5 bases, there was a span of 12 bases. The germline V gene has CDR1 SGHAT and CDR2 FQNNGV. CDR3: CASSHTKTNEKLFF. CDR3 DNA: TGTGCCAGCAGCCATACGAAAACCAATGAAAAACTGTTTTTT.

The CDR3 protein is CASSQNSGGTGELFF. CDR3 in DNA: TGTGCCAGCAGCCAAAATAGCGGAGGGACCGGGGAGCTGTTTTTT. V gene TRBV7-3 combines with J gene TRBJ2-2; possible D gene TRBD2, 6 bases. The length of the CDR3 is 15 residues. Per germline, CDR1 SGHTA and CDR2 FQGTGA. The V end lost 5 bases, the J end lost 5 bases, and 15 bases lay between the germline ends.

V usage is TRBV7-2 and J usage is TRBJ1-2; 9 nucleotides match TRBD1. The CDR3 is made up of 13 amino acids. The germline V gene has CDR1 SGHTA and CDR2 FQGNSA. J lost 7 bases, V lost 5 bases, and 5 bases had no gene match. For the CDR3, the DNA is TGTGCCAGCAGCAGGGACAGGGCAATTGGCTACACCTTC. As protein: CASSRDRAIGYTF.

About this clone itself: Other DNA sequences in this sample translate to the same CDR3. V usage is TRBV10-3 and J usage is TRBJ2-7; 9 bases are shared with TRBD1. Germline V gene sequence: CDR1 ENHRY, CDR2 SYGVKD. The V gene end was trimmed by 7 bases and the J gene end by 2 bases; junction bases not matched to a gene: 6. The CDR3 has 14 residues. CDR3 nucleotides: TGTGCCATCACTCCGGGACAGGGACCCTACGAGCAGTACTTC. Protein product: CAITPGQGPYEQYF.

V and J are TRBV19 and TRBJ1-5, with 8 bases lining up with TRBD1. The CDR3 length is 14 residues. Trimming at V came to 5 bases and at J to 7 bases, leaving 7 bases not matched to a gene. In germline, CDR1 is LNHDA, CDR2 SQIVND (reference sequence). Here the CDR3 DNA reads TGTGCCAGTAGTTCAGGGGGCGCGGGGCAGCCCCAGCATTTT. This translates into CASSSGGAGQPQHF.

V and J are TRBV15 and TRBJ2-5; TRBD1 matches 12 bases. Unmatched junction bases numbered 8, after V lost 0 bases and J lost 9 bases. The CDR3 has 16 residues. Germline V gene sequence: CDR1 LNHNV, CDR2 YYDKDF (reference sequence). The CDR3, as DNA: TGTGCCACCAGCAGAGAAGGAAAGGGACAGGGGGCATCCCAGTACTTC. Protein product: CATSREGKGQGASQYF.

The V call is TRBV27, the J call TRBJ2-7, with TRBD2 as a possible D gene (6 bases). V was trimmed by 4 bases and J by 6 bases, leaving 19 bases between them. The CDR3 is made up of 15 amino acids. CDR1 MNHEY and CDR2 SMNVEV come from the germline V gene (reference sequence). CDR3 nucleotide sequence: TGTGCCAGCAGTTCCGATTCCGCAGTGGGAGGCGAGCAGTACTTC. It encodes CASSSDSAVGGEQYF.

The rearrangement uses TRBV19 and TRBJ1-3, with D possibly being TRBD1 (6 bases). V was cut by 8 bases and J by 0 bases, with 23 bases left in between. This CDR3 is 18 amino acids long. Germline-derived CDR1 and CDR2 are LNHDA and SQIVND (reference sequence). Here the CDR3 DNA reads TGTGCCAGTTCCACTAGTACCCTCAGGGGCAACTCTGGAAACACCATATATTTT. As protein: CASSTSTLRGNSGNTIYF.

The V call is TRBV6-5, the J call TRBJ2-1, with 8 bases aligning to TRBD2. The V gene's germline CDR1 is MNHEY and CDR2 SVGAGI. The CDR3 consists of 14 residues. J gave up 6 bases and V 6 bases, and 7 bases lay outside the gene matches. The chain's CDR3 is CASRRSGISNEQFF. The CDR3 nucleotides are TGTGCCAGCAGACGTAGCGGGATAAGCAATGAGCAGTTCTTC.

The chain combines TRBV21-1 with TRBJ1-2. TRBV21-1 is flagged as a pseudogene. There are 14 residues in the CDR3. The CDR3 sequence: CASSKTVFNYGYTF. CDR3 DNA sequence: TGTGCCAGCAGCAAAACGGTTTTTAACTATGGCTACACCTTC.

The chain employs TRBV5-4 and TRBJ2-5; 13 positions agree with TRBD2. From germline, CDR1 is SGHNT and CDR2 YYREEE (reference sequence). With V trimmed by 4 bases and J by 2 bases, 8 bases remained unmatched. The CDR3 extends over 17 amino acids. This CDR3 is CASSEGGTSGTQETQYF. CDR3 DNA: TGTGCCAGCAGCGAAGGGGGGACTAGCGGGACTCAAGAGACCCAGTACTTC. The full variable domain, in which reference TRBV5-4 and TRBJ2-5 provide the parts outside the CDR3, is ETGVTQSPTHLIKTRGQQVTLRCSSQSGHNTVSWYQQALGQGPQFIFQYYREEENGRGNFPPRFSGLQFPNYSSELNVNALELDDSALYLCASSEGGTSGTQETQYFGPGTRLLVL.

J is TRBJ2-7 and V is TRBV19; TRBD1 might be the D (6 bases). CDR3 length: 16 residues. Trimming left V 4 bases short and J 0 bases short, with 16 bases between. The germline CDR1 and CDR2 sequences are LNHDA and SQIVND (reference sequence). The CDR3 is CASSRSTGSSSYEQYF. Here the CDR3 DNA reads TGTGCCAGTAGTAGGTCAACAGGGTCGAGCTCCTACGAGCAGTACTTC.

The J gene is TRBJ2-1, the V gene TRBV28; 9 bases map to TRBD2. The CDR3 is 20 amino acids. Germline-derived CDR1 and CDR2 are MDHEN and SYDVKM. The junction had 20 bases not matched to a gene; V was cut back by 5 bases and J by 3 bases. The CDR3: CASSDDTTGSSGRLYNEQFF. CDR3 DNA: TGTGCCAGCAGTGACGACACCACAGGGTCGAGCGGGAGGCTCTACAATGAGCAGTTCTTC.

The CDR3 here is CATSRADRVMSQHF. The CDR3 bases are TGTGCCACCAGCAGAGCAGACAGGGTGATGTCCCAGCATTTT. The chain has TRBV15 and TRBJ1-5, with TRBD1 matching 7 bases. The junction had 8 bases not matched to a gene; V was cut back by 1 base and J by 11 bases. The CDR3 runs to 14 residues. CDR1 is LNHNV and CDR2 is YYDKDF in the germline V gene (reference sequence).

V usage is TRBV7-3 and J usage is TRBJ2-3; 8 bases line up with TRBD1. V lost 5 bases to trimming and J lost 2 bases; unmatched junction nucleotides: 12. This CDR3 has 17 residues. CDR1 is SGHTA and CDR2 is FQGTGA in the germline V gene. The CDR3 here is CASSPRSGTGLTDTQYF. CDR3 DNA: TGTGCCAGCAGCCCACGTTCCGGGACAGGACTCACAGATACGCAGTATTTT.

This clone was counted a single time. The chain employs TRBV6-5 and TRBJ2-5; D gene uncertain. CDR3 size: 10 residues. V shed 2 bases and J shed 9 bases, with 4 bases lying between them. The germline CDR1 and CDR2 sequences are MNHEY and SVGAGI. CDR3 amino acids: CASSYPAQYF. DNA for the CDR3: TGTGCCAGCAGTTACCCGGCCCAGTACTTC.

The J gene is TRBJ2-3, the V gene TRBV6-6; 9 bases match TRBD1. Per germline, CDR1 MNHNY and CDR2 SVGAGI (reference sequence). J was trimmed by 3 bases and V by 6 bases; bases with no gene match: 1. The CDR3 runs to 13 residues. CDR3 DNA sequence: TGTGCCAGCAGACAGGGGGCGACAGATACGCAGTATTTT. Its translation is CASRQGATDTQYF.

This clone was seen once. The chain carries TRBV5-1 and TRBJ2-2; 7 nucleotides match TRBD1. The V gene end was trimmed by 0 bases and the J gene end by 6 bases; junction bases not matched to a gene: 8. Germline CDR1 is SGHRS and CDR2 is YFSETQ. The CDR3 sequence is 16 residues long. The CDR3 spells CASSLVGGVMAGELFF. The CDR3 nucleotides read TGCGCCAGCAGCTTGGTAGGGGGCGTAATGGCCGGGGAGCTGTTTTTT.

The chain is built from TRBV7-9 and TRBJ2-5; D ambiguous. There are 11 residues in the CDR3. In germline, CDR1 is SEHNR, CDR2 FQNEAQ (reference sequence). Trimming removed 5 bases at V and 3 bases at J, with 4 bases between. The CDR3 region has the DNA TGTGCCAGCAGCGCCAAAGAGACCCAGTACTTC. Translation: CASSAKETQYF.

J is TRBJ2-3 and V is TRBV9, with D maybe TRBD1 (6 bases). The CDR3 loop spans 14 amino acids. Germline assignment: CDR1 SGDLS and CDR2 YYNGEE. Trimming pared 2 bases from V and 7 bases from J, leaving 14 bases between. CDR3 DNA sequence: TGTGCCAGCAGCGTCAGGGGAATGGGGAATACGCAGTATTTT. The encoded protein is CASSVRGMGNTQYF.

The V and J genes are TRBV11-2 and TRBJ2-1; TRBD2 matches 8 bases. This CDR3 comprises 17 residues. The trim removed 1 base at V and 10 bases at J, leaving 15 bases unmatched. CDR1 and CDR2 (germline): SGHAT, FQNNGV. This CDR3 is CASSLVYLSGRATEQFF. The CDR3 DNA reads TGTGCCAGCAGCTTAGTTTATCTAAGCGGGAGAGCCACCGAGCAGTTCTTC.